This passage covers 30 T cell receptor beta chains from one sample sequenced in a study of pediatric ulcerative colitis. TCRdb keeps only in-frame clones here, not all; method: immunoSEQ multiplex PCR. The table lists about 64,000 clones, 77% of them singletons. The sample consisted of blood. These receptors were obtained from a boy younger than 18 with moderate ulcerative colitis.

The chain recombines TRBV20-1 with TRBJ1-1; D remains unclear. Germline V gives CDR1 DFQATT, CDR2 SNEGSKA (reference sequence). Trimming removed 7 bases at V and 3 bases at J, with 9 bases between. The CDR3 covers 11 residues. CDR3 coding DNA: TGCAGTGTAACAGCATACACTGAAGCTTTCTTT. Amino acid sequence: CSVTAYTEAFF.

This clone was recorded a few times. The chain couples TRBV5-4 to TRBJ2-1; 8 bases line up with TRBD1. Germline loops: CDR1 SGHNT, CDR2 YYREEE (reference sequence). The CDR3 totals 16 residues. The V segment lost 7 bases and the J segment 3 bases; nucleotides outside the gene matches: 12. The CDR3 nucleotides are TGTGCCAGCGCGCGAGTTGGGACAGGAGTCTACAATGAGCAGTTCTTC. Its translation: CASARVGTGVYNEQFF.

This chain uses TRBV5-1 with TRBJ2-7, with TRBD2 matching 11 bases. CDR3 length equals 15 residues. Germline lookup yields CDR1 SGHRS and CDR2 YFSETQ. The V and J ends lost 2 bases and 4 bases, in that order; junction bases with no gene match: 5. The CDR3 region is CASSFRGTSGYEQYF. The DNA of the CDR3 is TGCGCCAGCAGCTTCAGAGGGACTAGCGGATACGAGCAGTACTTC.

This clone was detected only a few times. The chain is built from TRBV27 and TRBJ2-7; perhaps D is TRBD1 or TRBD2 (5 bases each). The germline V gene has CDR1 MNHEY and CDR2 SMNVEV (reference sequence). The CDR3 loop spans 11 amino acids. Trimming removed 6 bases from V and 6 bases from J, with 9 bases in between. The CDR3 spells CASRGRSEQYF. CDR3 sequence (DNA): TGTGCCAGCAGGGGACGGAGCGAGCAGTACTTC.

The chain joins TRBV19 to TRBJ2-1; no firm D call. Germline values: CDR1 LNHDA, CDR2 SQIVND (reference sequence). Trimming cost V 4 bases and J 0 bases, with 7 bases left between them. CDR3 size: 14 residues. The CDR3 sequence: CASSTTSSYNEQFF. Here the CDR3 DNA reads TGTGCCAGTAGTACCACCAGCTCCTACAATGAGCAGTTCTTC.

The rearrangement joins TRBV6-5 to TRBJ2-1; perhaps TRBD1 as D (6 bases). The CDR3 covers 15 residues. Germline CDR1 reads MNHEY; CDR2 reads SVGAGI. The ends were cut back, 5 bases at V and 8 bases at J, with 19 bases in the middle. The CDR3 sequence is CASSPGRDMPHEQFF. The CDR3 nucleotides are TGTGCCAGCAGTCCGGGACGGGACATGCCACATGAGCAGTTCTTC.

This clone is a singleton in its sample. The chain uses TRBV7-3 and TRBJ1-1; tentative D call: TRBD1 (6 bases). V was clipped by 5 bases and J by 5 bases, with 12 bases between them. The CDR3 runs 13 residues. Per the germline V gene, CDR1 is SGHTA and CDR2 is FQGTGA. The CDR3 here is CASSPTGTTEAFF. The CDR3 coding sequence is TGTGCCAGCAGCCCCACAGGGACGACTGAAGCTTTCTTT.

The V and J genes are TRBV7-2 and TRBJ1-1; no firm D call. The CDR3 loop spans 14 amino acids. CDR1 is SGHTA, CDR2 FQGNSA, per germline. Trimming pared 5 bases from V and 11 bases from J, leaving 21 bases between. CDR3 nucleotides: TGTGCCAGCAGCCCTCGACGGACTAGAGGTGAGGCTTTCTTT. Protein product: CASSPRRTRGEAFF.

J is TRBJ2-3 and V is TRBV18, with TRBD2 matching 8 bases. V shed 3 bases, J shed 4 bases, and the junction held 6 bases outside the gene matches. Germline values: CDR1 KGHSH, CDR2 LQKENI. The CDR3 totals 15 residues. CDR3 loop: CASSPSGSLPDTQYF. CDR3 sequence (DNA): TGTGCCAGCTCACCGAGCGGGAGTCTTCCAGATACGCAGTATTTT.

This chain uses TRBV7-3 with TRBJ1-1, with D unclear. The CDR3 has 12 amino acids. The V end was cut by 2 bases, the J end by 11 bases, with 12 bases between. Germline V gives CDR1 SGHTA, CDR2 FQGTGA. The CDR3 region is CASSLLTREAFF. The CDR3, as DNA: TGTGCCAGCAGCTTACTCACCCGAGAGGCTTTCTTT.

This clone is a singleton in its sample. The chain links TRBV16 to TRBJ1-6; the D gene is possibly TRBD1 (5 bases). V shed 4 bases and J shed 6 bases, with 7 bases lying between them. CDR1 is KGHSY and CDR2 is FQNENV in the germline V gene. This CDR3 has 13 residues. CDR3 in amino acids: CASSPGTNSPLHF. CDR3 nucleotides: TGTGCCAGCAGCCCCGGGACTAATTCACCCCTCCACTTT.

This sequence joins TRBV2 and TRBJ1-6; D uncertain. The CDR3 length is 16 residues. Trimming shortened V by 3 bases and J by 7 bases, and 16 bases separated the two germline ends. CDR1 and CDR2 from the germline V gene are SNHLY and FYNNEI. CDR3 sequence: CASSDLGFGSNSPLHF. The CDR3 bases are TGTGCCAGCAGTGATTTGGGGTTCGGTTCCAATTCACCCCTCCACTTT.

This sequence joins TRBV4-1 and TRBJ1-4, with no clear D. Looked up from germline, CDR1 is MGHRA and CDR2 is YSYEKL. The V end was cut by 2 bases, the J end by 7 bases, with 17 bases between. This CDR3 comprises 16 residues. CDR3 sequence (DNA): TGCGCCAGCAGCCAACCATGGACTCGAACCGGTGAAAAACTGTTTTTT. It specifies CASSQPWTRTGEKLFF.

The CDR3 here is CASNTGPRNQETQYF. CDR3 coding DNA: TGTGCCAGCAACACGGGACCCAGAAACCAAGAGACCCAGTACTTC. This rearrangement joins TRBV6-5 to TRBJ2-5; the D call may be TRBD1 or TRBD2 (5 bases each). The germline CDR1 and CDR2 sequences are MNHEY and SVGAGI. V lost 7 bases and J 0 bases, leaving 15 bases between the germline ends. The CDR3 consists of 15 residues.

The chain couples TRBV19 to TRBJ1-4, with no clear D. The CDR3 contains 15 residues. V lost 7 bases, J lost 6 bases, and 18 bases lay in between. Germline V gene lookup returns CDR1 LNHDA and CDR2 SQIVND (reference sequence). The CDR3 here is CASTNLGVFYEKLFF. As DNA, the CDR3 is TGTGCCAGTACCAACCTTGGGGTGTTCTATGAAAAACTGTTTTTT. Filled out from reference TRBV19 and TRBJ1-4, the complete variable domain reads DGGITQSPKYLFRKEGQNVTLSCEQNLNHDAMYWYRQDPGQGLRLIYYSQIVNDFQKGDIAEGYSVSREKKESFPLTVTSAQKNPTAFYLCASTNLGVFYEKLFFGSGTQLSVL.

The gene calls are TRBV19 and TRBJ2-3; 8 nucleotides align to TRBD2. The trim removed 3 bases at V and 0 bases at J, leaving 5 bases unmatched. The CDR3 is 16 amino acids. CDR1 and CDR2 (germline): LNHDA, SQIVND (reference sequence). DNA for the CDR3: TGTGCCAGTAGTATCTCGACTAGCGCTAGCACAGATACGCAGTATTTT. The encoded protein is CASSISTSASTDTQYF.

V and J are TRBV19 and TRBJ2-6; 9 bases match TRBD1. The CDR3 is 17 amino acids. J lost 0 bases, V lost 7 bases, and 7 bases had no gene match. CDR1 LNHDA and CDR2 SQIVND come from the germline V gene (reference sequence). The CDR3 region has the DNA TGTGCCAGTAACCCCGGGACAGGGAGCTCTGGGGCCAACGTCCTGACTTTC. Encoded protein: CASNPGTGSSGANVLTF.

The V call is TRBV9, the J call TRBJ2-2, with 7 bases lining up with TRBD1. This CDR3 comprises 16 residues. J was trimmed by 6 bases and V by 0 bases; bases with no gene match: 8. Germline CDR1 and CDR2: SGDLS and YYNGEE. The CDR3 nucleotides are TGTGCCAGCAGCGTAGTAGAAGGGGGCTTAGCCGGGGAGCTGTTTTTT. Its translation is CASSVVEGGLAGELFF.

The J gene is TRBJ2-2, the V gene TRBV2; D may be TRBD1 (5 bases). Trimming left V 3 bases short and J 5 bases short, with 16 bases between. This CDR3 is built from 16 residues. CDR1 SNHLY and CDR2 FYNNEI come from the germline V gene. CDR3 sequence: CASSEEEAGWTGELFF. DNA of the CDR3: TGTGCCAGCAGTGAGGAAGAGGCAGGGTGGACCGGGGAGCTGTTTTTT.

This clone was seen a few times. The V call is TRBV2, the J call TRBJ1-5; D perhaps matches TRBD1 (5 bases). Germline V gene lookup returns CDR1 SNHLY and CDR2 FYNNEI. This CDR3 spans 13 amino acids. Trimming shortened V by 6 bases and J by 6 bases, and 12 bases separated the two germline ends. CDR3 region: CASRAGKVQPQHF. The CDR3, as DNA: TGTGCCAGCAGAGCAGGGAAAGTTCAGCCCCAGCATTTT.

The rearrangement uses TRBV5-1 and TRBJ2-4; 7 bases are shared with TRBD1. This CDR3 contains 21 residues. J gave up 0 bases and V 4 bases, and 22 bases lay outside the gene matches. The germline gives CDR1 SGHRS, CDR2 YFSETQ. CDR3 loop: CASSPGRGFSTSDQAKNIQYF. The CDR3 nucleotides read TGCGCCAGCAGCCCCGGCAGGGGGTTCTCCACCTCTGACCAAGCCAAAAACATTCAGTACTTC.

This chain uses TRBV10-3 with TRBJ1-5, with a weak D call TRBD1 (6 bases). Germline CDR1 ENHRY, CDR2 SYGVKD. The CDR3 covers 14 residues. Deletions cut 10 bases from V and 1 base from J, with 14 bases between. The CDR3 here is CATQRDTSNQPQHF. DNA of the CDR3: TGTGCCACCCAACGGGACACCAGCAATCAGCCCCAGCATTTT.

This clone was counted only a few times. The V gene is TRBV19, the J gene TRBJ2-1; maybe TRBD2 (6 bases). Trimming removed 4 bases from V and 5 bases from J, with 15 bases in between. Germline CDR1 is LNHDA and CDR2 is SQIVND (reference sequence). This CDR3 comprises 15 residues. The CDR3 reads CASSTPGTADNEQFF. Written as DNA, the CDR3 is TGTGCCAGTAGTACCCCCGGGACTGCCGACAATGAGCAGTTCTTC. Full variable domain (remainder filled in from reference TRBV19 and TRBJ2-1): DGGITQSPKYLFRKEGQNVTLSCEQNLNHDAMYWYRQDPGQGLRLIYYSQIVNDFQKGDIAEGYSVSREKKESFPLTVTSAQKNPTAFYLCASSTPGTADNEQFFGPGTRLTVL.

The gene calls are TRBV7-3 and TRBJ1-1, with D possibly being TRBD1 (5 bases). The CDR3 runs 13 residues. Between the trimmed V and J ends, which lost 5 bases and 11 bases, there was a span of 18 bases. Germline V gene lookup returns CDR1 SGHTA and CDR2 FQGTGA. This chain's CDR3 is CASSPDWGGMAFF. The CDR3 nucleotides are TGTGCCAGCAGCCCCGATTGGGGGGGGATGGCTTTCTTT.

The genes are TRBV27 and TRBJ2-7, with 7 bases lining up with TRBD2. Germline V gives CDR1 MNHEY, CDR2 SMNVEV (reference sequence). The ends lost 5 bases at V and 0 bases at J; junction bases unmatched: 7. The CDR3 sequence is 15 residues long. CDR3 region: CASSPNRTSSYEQYF. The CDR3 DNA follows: TGTGCCAGCAGTCCCAACCGGACTAGCTCCTACGAGCAGTACTTC.

The CDR3 is CASSYGTPDTYEQYF. The CDR3 DNA follows: TGTGCCAGCAGTTACGGGACACCTGATACCTACGAGCAGTACTTC. The chain uses TRBV6-5 and TRBJ2-7, with D possibly matching TRBD1 (6 bases). This CDR3 region has 15 residues. V dropped 2 bases and J dropped 2 bases, with 13 bases sitting between them. Germline V CDR1 and CDR2: MNHEY, SVGAGI.

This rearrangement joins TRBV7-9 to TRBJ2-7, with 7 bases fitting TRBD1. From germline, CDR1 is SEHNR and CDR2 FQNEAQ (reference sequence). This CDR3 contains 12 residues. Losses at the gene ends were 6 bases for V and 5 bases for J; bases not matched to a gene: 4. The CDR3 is CASRTGADEQYF. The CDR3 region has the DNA TGTGCCAGCAGAACAGGGGCCGACGAGCAGTACTTC.

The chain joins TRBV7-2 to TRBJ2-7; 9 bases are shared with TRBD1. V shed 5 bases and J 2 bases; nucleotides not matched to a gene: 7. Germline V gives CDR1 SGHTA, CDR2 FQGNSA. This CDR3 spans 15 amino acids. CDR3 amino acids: CASSPVWTGAYEQYF. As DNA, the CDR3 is TGTGCCAGCAGCCCTGTCTGGACAGGGGCCTACGAGCAGTACTTC.

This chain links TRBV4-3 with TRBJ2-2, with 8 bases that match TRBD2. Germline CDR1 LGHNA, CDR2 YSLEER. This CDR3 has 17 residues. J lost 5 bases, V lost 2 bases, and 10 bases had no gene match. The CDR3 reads CASSQTSGIRGTGELFF. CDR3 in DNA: TGCGCCAGCAGCCAAACTAGCGGAATCCGAGGGACCGGGGAGCTGTTTTTT.

The CDR3 DNA reads as TGCGCCAGCAGTGCCTCGGAGGAAAATCAGAACTACGAGCAGTACTTC. Its protein is CASSASEENQNYEQYF. The chain is built from TRBV10-1 and TRBJ2-7; D is perhaps TRBD2 (5 bases). Germline loops: CDR1 WNHNN, CDR2 SYGVQD (reference sequence). The V end was cut by 4 bases, the J end by 3 bases, with 19 bases between. This CDR3 contains 16 residues.